This entry lists 13 T cell receptor beta chains sequenced from one sample in a study of human T cells and chemical hapten exposure. Each CDR3 protein is one row after TCRdb ran MiXCR on the RACE reads. Of over 85,000 distinct CDR3 sequences listed, about a tenth were seen once; the top ten hold about 2%. The time point here: patch test 2, 6 weeks after DPC sensitization. Treatment in this sample: therapeutic diphenylcyclopropenone sensitization with weekly scalp DPC. Here the sequenced sample was whole blood, taken in connection with sensitization to the hapten diphenylcyclopropenone (DPC). Receptor source: a woman in her thirties or forties with alopecia areata. Some clones in this sample may be carry-over from other donors' samples.

The chain is built from TRBV4-1 and TRBJ1-1, with TRBD1 matching 7 bases. V shed 4 bases and J 1 base; nucleotides not matched to a gene: 3. Germline CDR1 and CDR2: MGHRA and YSYEKL. The CDR3 runs to 14 residues. CDR3 sequence (DNA): TGCGCCAGCAGCCGGGGACAGACGAACACTGAAGCTTTCTTT. Amino acid sequence: CASSRGQTNTEAFF.

This clonotype was counted between two and nine times. The chain links TRBV29-1 to TRBJ2-4; 7 bases match TRBD2. The CDR3 runs to 11 residues. The V and J ends lost 4 bases and 12 bases, in that order; junction bases with no gene match: 6. The V gene's germline CDR1 is SQVTM and CDR2 ANQGSEA. CDR3 bases: TGCAGCGTTGGGGAGGGTGACAGTCAGTACTTC. This codes for CSVGEGDSQYF.

This clonotype showed up many times. The chain joins TRBV5-4 to TRBJ2-3, with 8 bases lining up with TRBD1. The germline gives CDR1 SGHNT, CDR2 YYREEE (reference sequence). V lost 4 bases and J lost 2; bases outside the gene matches: 9. The CDR3 is 16 residues long. CDR3 in amino acids: CASSPRGQGPTDTQYF. The DNA for the CDR3 is TGTGCCAGCAGCCCCAGGGGGCAGGGTCCCACAGATACGCAGTATTTT.

A remark on this clonotype: No conserved phenylalanine or tryptophan is present at the end of the CDR3, so a read error is the likely explanation. It is unclear where the CDR3 begins or ends on the DNA, so no DNA is shown, and the CDR3 is as TCRdb lists it. The genes are TRBV4-1 and TRBJ1-1; the table's D gene call, TRBD1, was not cross checked with the DNA. Termini included, the CDR3 measures 14 amino acids. CDR1 and CDR2 from the germline V gene are MGHRA and YSYEKL. The CDR3 protein is CASSQDTGNGPRVR.

The chain recombines TRBV21-1 with TRBJ1-1; TRBD1, the table's D call, was not compared with the DNA. TRBV21-1 is a recognized pseudogene. The CDR3 spans 15 residues. The CDR3 spells CASSKGDRGNTEAFF. The CDR3 nucleotides are TGTGCCAGCAGCAAAGGGGACAGGGGGAACACTGAAGCTTTCTTT.

In this sample, this clonotype turned up a few times. The rearrangement uses TRBV29-1 and TRBJ2-4; D tentatively reads TRBD1 or TRBD2 (7 bases each). Deletions cut 4 bases from V and 7 bases from J, with 11 bases between. This CDR3 has 12 amino acids. Germline lookup yields CDR1 SQVTM and CDR2 ANQGSEA. The CDR3 is CSVGQGGNIQYF. CDR3 bases: TGCAGCGTTGGCCAGGGGGGGAACATTCAGTACTTC. The entire variable domain, with the rest obtained from reference TRBV29-1 and TRBJ2-4, is as follows: SAVISQKPSRDICQRGTSLTIQCQVDSQVTMMFWYRQQPGQSLTLIATANQGSEATYESGFVIDKFPISRPNLTFSTLTVSNMSPEDSSIYLCSVGQGGNIQYFGAGTRLSVL.

The rearrangement uses TRBV5-6 and TRBJ2-1; 11 bases are shared with TRBD2. V shed 6 bases and J 4 bases; nucleotides not matched to a gene: 6. The CDR3 loop spans 15 amino acids. The germline gives CDR1 SGHDT, CDR2 YYEEEE. Written as DNA, the CDR3 is TGTGCCAGCACCCCAGGGACTAGCGGTTACAATGAGCAGTTCTTC. This codes for CASTPGTSGYNEQFF.

The table lists this clonotype with a few counts. Relative to the germline gene, one junction end is altered; a read error may explain this. The chain combines TRBV20-1 with TRBJ2-7; tentative D call: TRBD1 (5 bases). Per germline, CDR1 DFQATT and CDR2 SNEGSKA (reference sequence). The CDR3 totals 15 residues. Written as DNA, the CDR3 is TGCAGTGCTAGAGCCATCCGAGACAGCACTTACGTGCAGTACTTC. It specifies CSARAIRDSTYVQYF.

This clonotype was picked up a small number of times. The CDR3 nucleotides are TGTGCCAGCAGTTCACAGGGGGCGAGGCAGCCCCAGCATTTT. This codes for CASSSQGARQPQHF. The V gene is TRBV2, the J gene TRBJ1-5; 9 nucleotides agree with TRBD1. The CDR3 extends over 14 amino acids. J gave up 7 bases and V 5 bases, and 6 bases lay outside the gene matches. From germline, CDR1 is SNHLY and CDR2 FYNNEI.

The V call is TRBV28, the J call TRBJ2-3; 7 nucleotides align to TRBD1. In germline, CDR1 is MDHEN, CDR2 SYDVKM. The CDR3 is 15 residues long. Germline trimming cut 7 bases from V and 5 bases from J; bases unmatched to any gene: 12. The CDR3 sequence: CASTLRGPVVDTQYF. DNA for the CDR3: TGTGCCAGCACCCTAAGGGGGCCCGTGGTAGATACGCAGTATTTT.

CDR3: CSVEGFHFQETQYF. DNA for the CDR3: TGCAGCGTTGAAGGATTTCATTTTCAAGAGACCCAGTACTTC. V gene TRBV29-1 combines with J gene TRBJ2-5; D is unclear. Germline CDR1 and CDR2: SQVTM and ANQGSEA. Trimming left V 1 base short and J 2 bases short, with 11 bases between. This CDR3 spans 14 amino acids.

The CDR3 sequence: CASSLRSGANVLTF. Written as DNA, the CDR3 is TGTGCCAGCAGTTTAAGGTCTGGGGCCAACGTCCTGACTTTC. The V and J genes are TRBV27 and TRBJ2-6; the D is unclear. V was trimmed by 2 bases and J by 1 base, leaving 3 bases between them. CDR1 is MNHEY, CDR2 SMNVEV, per germline (reference sequence). CDR3 length: 14 residues.

In this sample, this clonotype turned up a few times. The chain has TRBV29-1 and TRBJ1-1; 10 bases are shared with TRBD1. J gave up 1 base and V 5 bases, and 7 bases lay outside the gene matches. CDR1 is SQVTM and CDR2 is ANQGSEA in the germline V gene. The CDR3 runs 15 residues. The CDR3 coding sequence is TGCAGCGTTAGAGGACAGGGGGGCCCGAACACTGAAGCTTTCTTT. This encodes CSVRGQGGPNTEAFF.